This T cell receptor beta chain appears in the sequencing data of a study of T-cell memory formation after mild COVID-19. A word on this clonotype: What it binds is not known.

One entry per CDR3 protein results from TCRdb running MiXCR on the 5' RACE reads. Here the sample spans over 150,000 distinct CDR3 sequences, about a fifth being singletons. Overall study results and limits: Pre-infection memory showed some responding clones, and this suggested that cross-reactive memory joined. Second-wave clones peaking on day 37 lacked confirmed SARS-CoV-2 specificity. CD4+ contracting clones lay mainly in CM and EM, CD8+ ones in EMRA.

CDR1 ENHRY and CDR2 SYGVKD come from the germline V gene. V lost 3 bases and J lost 8, with 11 bases in between. CDR3 size: 13 residues. This clonotype was obtained from an adult woman who had mild COVID-19 (a few samples of this study predate the infection). Cell type and time point are not known. The chain recombines TRBV10-3 with TRBJ1-3, with D hard to call. Sequenced: PBMCs or a T cell subset sorted from them (not recorded which). Here the CDR3 DNA reads TGTGCCATCAGTGATAGCCACTCCGACACCATATATTTT. Its protein is CAISDSHSDTIYF.